A few counts support the clone carrying this TCR beta chain. In TCRdb, the 5' RACE reads were re-called with MiXCR into one record per CDR3 protein. The sample yields 500,000 to 650,000 distinct CDR3 sequences, 20% to 25% seen once. The sample comes from a study of identical twins. This CDR3 has 16 amino acids. Germline V CDR1 and CDR2: MNHEY, SVGAGI. V gave up 4 bases and J gave up 2 bases; unmatched junction bases: 6. These data also formed part of another study, on yellow fever vaccine responses in identical twins.

The specimen was CD4+ T cells sorted from blood. The clonotype originates from a young woman in good health. The genes are TRBV6-5 and TRBJ2-3; 10 nucleotides align to TRBD2. DNA of the CDR3: TGTGCCAGCAGTTCAAGCGGGGGGGCCCTCACAGATACGCAGTATTTT. It translates to CASSSSGGALTDTQYF.